The clone carrying this T cell receptor (beta chain) was seen ten or more times. The antigen is undetermined. The ends were cut back, 5 bases at V and 0 bases at J, with 13 bases in the middle. Germline CDR1 reads MDHEN; CDR2 reads SYDVKM. This CDR3 contains 15 residues. Library preparation tagged each individual cDNA molecule with a unique molecular identifier. TCRdb re-analysed the RACE reads in MiXCR, keeping a single row per CDR3 protein. In the table there are roughly 72,000 distinct CDR3 sequences, 10% of which are singletons. The sample's time point: patch test 1, 2 weeks after DPC sensitization. The treatment was: therapeutic diphenylcyclopropenone sensitization with weekly scalp DPC. This entry comes from a study of human T cells and chemical hapten exposure. Whole-study context: DPC (0.01%) was patch tested on the upper back and read at 6 days. The study's findings and limits: PT1 expanded TCR numbers tracked positively with patch test score.

This chain uses TRBV28 with TRBJ1-1, with D perhaps TRBD1 (6 bases). This material consisted of whole blood, taken in connection with sensitization to the hapten diphenylcyclopropenone (DPC). This clonotype was obtained from a woman aged 50 to 60 with alopecia areata. Some clones in this sample may be carry-over from other donors' samples. CDR3 sequence reads: CASSPGGGMNTEAFF. The CDR3 nucleotides are TGTGCCAGCAGTCCGGGAGGGGGGATGAACACTGAAGCTTTCTTT.